The next 8 T cell receptor beta chains were all read from a single sample in a study of T cell responses to AZD1222 COVID-19 vaccine. Sequencing used immunoSEQ multiplex PCR; TCRdb keeps in-frame clones, though not all of them. There are roughly 70,000 clones in the sample; about 80% occur only once, and more than 12% lies in the top ten. The sample consisted of peripheral blood, taken 28 days after the second AZD1222 dose. The receptors stem from an adult who received the AZD1222 COVID-19 vaccine.

The CDR3 is CASSVSSGGIYNEQFF. The DNA for the CDR3 is TGTGCCAGCAGCGTATCTAGCGGGGGGATTTACAATGAGCAGTTCTTC. This chain uses TRBV9 with TRBJ2-1, with 11 bases matching TRBD2. This CDR3 contains 16 residues. Germline assignment: CDR1 SGDLS and CDR2 YYNGEE. The J segment lost 4 bases and the V segment lost 1 base, leaving 4 bases of the junction unmatched.

This clone was counted only a few times. The V gene is TRBV5-6, the J gene TRBJ1-1; no clear D. The CDR3 covers 15 residues. CDR1 is SGHDT and CDR2 is YYEEEE in the germline V gene. Trimming took off 1 base at V and 4 bases at J, with 14 bases between the two ends. In nucleotides, the CDR3 is TGTGCCAGCAGCTTGACGAGCGGGAGGGCCACTGAAGCTTTCTTT. It codes for CASSLTSGRATEAFF.

This clone was seen only a few times. The chain has TRBV9 and TRBJ2-5; 9 positions agree with TRBD2. Losses at the gene ends were 7 bases for V and 0 bases for J; bases not matched to a gene: 7. This CDR3 contains 15 residues. CDR1 is SGDLS and CDR2 is YYNGEE in the germline V gene. CDR3 nucleotide sequence: TGTGCCAGCGCCGCGGCGGGGGGGTACCAAGAGACCCAGTACTTC. Translating gives CASAAAGGYQETQYF.

This sequence joins TRBV5-4 and TRBJ2-5, with D possibly being TRBD1 or TRBD2 (6 bases each). Trimming pared 5 bases from V and 1 base from J, leaving 12 bases between. Germline values: CDR1 SGHNT, CDR2 YYREEE (reference sequence). The CDR3 is 14 residues long. The CDR3 DNA reads as TGTGCCAGCAGGGAGGGGACACTCCAAGAGACCCAGTACTTC. Protein sequence: CASREGTLQETQYF. Complete variable domain (other parts from reference TRBV5-4 and TRBJ2-5): ETGVTQSPTHLIKTRGQQVTLRCSSQSGHNTVSWYQQALGQGPQFIFQYYREEENGRGNFPPRFSGLQFPNYSSELNVNALELDDSALYLCASREGTLQETQYFGPGTRLLVL.

The count of this clone is one. V usage is TRBV7-2 and J usage is TRBJ2-3; TRBD2 agrees at 7 bases. Germline V gives CDR1 SGHTA, CDR2 FQGNSA. The J segment lost 6 bases and the V segment lost 3 bases, leaving 6 bases of the junction unmatched. The CDR3 is 14 residues long. The CDR3 sequence is CASSFSGGFDTQYF. Written as DNA, the CDR3 is TGTGCCAGCAGCTTCTCCGGGGGGTTCGATACGCAGTATTTT.

This clone has just a few counts. V and J are TRBV6-5 and TRBJ2-7, with a tentative D call TRBD1 (6 bases). Per the germline V gene, CDR1 is MNHEY and CDR2 is SVGAGI. The CDR3 consists of 15 residues. V lost 2 bases to trimming and J lost 1 base, with 12 bases between them. The CDR3 here is CASSYVQGQSYEQYF. The CDR3 region has the DNA TGTGCCAGCAGTTACGTCCAGGGGCAGTCCTACGAGCAGTACTTC.

This chain links TRBV7-2 with TRBJ2-1; 12 bases match TRBD2. The CDR3 totals 15 residues. Losses at the gene ends were 5 bases for V and 5 bases for J; bases not matched to a gene: 4. CDR1 and CDR2 from the germline V gene are SGHTA and FQGNSA. The CDR3 DNA follows: TGTGCCAGCAGCCCCAGGACTAGCGGGGACAATGAGCAGTTCTTC. Amino acids: CASSPRTSGDNEQFF.

This chain connects TRBV11-2 to TRBJ1-3; D is unresolved. Between the trimmed V and J ends, which lost 2 bases and 0 bases, there was a span of 8 bases. Germline CDR1 reads SGHAT; CDR2 reads FQNNGV. The CDR3 sequence is 15 residues long. CDR3 sequence: CASSLPTISGNTIYF. In nucleotides, the CDR3 is TGTGCCAGCAGCTTACCGACAATCTCTGGAAACACCATATATTTT.